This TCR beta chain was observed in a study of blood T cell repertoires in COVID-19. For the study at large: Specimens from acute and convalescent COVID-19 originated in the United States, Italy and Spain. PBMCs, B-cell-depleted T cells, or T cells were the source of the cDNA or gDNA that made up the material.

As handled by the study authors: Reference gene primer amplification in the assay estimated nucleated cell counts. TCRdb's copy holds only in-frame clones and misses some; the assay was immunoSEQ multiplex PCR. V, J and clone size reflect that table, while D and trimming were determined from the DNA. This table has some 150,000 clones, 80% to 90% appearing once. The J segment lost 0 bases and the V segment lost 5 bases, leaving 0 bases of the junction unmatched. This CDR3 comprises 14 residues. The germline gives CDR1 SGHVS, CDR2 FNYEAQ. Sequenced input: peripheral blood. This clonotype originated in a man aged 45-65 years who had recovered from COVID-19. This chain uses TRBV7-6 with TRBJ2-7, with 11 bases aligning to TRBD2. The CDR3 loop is CASSGTSGSYEQYF. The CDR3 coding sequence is TGTGCCAGCAGCGGGACTAGCGGCTCCTACGAGCAGTACTTC. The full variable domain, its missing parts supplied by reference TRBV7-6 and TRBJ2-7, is GAGVSQSPRYKVTKRGQDVALRCDPISGHVSLYWYRQALGQGPEFLTYFNYEAQQDKSGLPNDRFSAERPEGSISTLTIQRTEQRDSAMYRCASSGTSGSYEQYFGPGTRLTVT.